This T cell receptor (beta chain) was found in a study of cytomegalovirus exposure and HLA in healthy donors. The PCR employed 60 Vbeta primers together with 13 Jbeta primers. TCRdb's copy holds only in-frame clones and misses some; the assay was immunoSEQ multiplex PCR. The data contain 140,000 to 150,000 clones, 84% of them singletons. This clonotype was obtained from a boy between 2 and 10 years old in good health and CMV-seronegative. The specimen was PBMCs.

The CDR3 loop is CASGRRSRQPQHF. CDR3 sequence (DNA): TGTGCCAGCGGACGGAGGTCTCGCCAGCCCCAGCATTTT. J is TRBJ1-5 and V is TRBV28; no clear D gene. Germline values: CDR1 MDHEN, CDR2 SYDVKM. V was trimmed by 8 bases and J by 7 bases, leaving 15 bases between them. This CDR3 has 13 amino acids.